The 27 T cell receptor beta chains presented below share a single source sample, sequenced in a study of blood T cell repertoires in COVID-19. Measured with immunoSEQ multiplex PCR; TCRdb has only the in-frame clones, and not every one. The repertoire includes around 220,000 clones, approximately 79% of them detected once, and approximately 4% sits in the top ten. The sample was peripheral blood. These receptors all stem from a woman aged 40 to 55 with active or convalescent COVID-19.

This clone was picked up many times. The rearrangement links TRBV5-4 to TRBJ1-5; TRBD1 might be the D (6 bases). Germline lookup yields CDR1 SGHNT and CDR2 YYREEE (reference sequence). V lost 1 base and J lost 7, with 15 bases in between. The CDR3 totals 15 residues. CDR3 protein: CASSLYGDTVQPQHF. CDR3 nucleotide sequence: TGTGCCAGCAGCTTGTATGGGGACACGGTGCAGCCCCAGCATTTT.

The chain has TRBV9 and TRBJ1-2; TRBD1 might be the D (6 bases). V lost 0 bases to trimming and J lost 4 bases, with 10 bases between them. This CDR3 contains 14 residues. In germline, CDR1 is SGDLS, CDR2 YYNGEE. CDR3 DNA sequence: TGTGCCAGCAGCGTAGGAAGGACAGTCTATGGCTACACCTTC. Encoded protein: CASSVGRTVYGYTF.

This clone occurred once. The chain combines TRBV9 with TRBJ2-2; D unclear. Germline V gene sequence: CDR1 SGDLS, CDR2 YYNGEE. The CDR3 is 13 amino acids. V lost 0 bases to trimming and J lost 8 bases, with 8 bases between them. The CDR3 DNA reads TGTGCCAGCAGCGTAGTTGCGTCGGGGGAGCTGTTTTTT. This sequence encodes CASSVVASGELFF.

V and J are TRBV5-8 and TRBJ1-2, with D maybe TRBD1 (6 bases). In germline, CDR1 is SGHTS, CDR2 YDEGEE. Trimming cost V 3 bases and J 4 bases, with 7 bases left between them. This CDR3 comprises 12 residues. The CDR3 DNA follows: TGTGCCAGCAGCTCAGGGGCCTATGGCTACACCTTC. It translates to CASSSGAYGYTF.

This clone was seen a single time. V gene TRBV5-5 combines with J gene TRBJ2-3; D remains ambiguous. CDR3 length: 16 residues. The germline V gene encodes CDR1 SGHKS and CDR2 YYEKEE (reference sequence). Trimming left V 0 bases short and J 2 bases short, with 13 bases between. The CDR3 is CASSLAGSRTTDTQYF. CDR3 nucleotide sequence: TGTGCCAGCAGCTTGGCCGGGTCCCGAACCACAGATACGCAGTATTTT.

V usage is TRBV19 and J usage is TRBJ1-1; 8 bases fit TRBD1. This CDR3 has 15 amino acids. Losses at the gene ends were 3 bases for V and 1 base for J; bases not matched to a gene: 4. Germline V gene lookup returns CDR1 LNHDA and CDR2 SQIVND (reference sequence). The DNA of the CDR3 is TGTGCCAGTAGTATTCTAGGACAGGGGAACACTGAAGCTTTCTTT. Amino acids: CASSILGQGNTEAFF.

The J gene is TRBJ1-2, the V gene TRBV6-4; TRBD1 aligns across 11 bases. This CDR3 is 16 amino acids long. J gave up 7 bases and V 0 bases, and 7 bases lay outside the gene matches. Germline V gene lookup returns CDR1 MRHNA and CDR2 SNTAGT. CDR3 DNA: TGTGCCAGCAGTGACTCAGGGACAGGGGGGAGTAGTGGCTACACCTTC. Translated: CASSDSGTGGSSGYTF.

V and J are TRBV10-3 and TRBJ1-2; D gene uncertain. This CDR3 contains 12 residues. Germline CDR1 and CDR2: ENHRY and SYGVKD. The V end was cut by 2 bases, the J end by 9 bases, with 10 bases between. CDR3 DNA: TGTGCCATCAGTGAGATAAGTGAGCGCTACACCTTC. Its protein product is CAISEISERYTF.

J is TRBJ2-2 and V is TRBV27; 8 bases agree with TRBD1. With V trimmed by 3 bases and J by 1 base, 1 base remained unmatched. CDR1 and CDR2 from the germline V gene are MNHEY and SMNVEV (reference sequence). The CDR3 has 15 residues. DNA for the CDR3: TGTGCCAGCAGTTTCGGGACAGGGAACACCGGGGAGCTGTTTTTT. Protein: CASSFGTGNTGELFF.

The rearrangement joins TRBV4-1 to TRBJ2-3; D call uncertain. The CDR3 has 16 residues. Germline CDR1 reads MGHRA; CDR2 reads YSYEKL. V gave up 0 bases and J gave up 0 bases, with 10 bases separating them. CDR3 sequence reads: CASSQEAPPSTDTQYF. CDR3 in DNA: TGCGCCAGCAGCCAAGAGGCACCTCCTAGCACAGATACGCAGTATTTT.

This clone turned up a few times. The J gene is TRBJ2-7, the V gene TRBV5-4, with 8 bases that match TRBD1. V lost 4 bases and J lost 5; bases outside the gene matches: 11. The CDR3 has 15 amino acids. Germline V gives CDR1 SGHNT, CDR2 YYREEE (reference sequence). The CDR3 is CASSRRTGSLDEQYF. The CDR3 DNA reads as TGTGCCAGCAGCAGACGGACAGGGAGCCTTGACGAGCAGTACTTC.

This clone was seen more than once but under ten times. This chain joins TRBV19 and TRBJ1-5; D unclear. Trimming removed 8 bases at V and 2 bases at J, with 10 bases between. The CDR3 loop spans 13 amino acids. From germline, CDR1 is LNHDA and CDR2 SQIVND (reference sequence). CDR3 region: CASWSRGNQPQHF. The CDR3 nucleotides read TGTGCCAGTTGGAGCAGAGGCAATCAGCCCCAGCATTTT. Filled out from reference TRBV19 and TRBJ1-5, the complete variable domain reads DGGITQSPKYLFRKEGQNVTLSCEQNLNHDAMYWYRQDPGQGLRLIYYSQIVNDFQKGDIAEGYSVSREKKESFPLTVTSAQKNPTAFYLCASWSRGNQPQHFGDGTRLSIL.

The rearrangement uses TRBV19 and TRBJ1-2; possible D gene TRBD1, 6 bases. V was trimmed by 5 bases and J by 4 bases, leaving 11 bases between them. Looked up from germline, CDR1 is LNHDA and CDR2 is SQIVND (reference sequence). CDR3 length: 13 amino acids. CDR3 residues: CASSPTGFYGYTF. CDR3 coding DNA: TGTGCCAGTAGTCCTACAGGGTTCTATGGCTACACCTTC.

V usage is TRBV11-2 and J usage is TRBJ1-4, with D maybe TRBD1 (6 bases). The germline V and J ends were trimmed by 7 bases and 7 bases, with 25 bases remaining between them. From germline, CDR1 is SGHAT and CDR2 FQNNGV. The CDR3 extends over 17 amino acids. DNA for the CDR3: TGTGCCAGCATAACTCAGGACAGAAGGGATCCAGGTGAAAAACTGTTTTTT. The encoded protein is CASITQDRRDPGEKLFF.

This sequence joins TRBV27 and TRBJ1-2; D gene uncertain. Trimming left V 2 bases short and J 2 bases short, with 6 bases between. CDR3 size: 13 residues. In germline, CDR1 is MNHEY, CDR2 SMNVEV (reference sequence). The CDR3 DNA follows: TGTGCCAGCAGTTTAAGTCAGAACTATGGCTACACCTTC. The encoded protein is CASSLSQNYGYTF.

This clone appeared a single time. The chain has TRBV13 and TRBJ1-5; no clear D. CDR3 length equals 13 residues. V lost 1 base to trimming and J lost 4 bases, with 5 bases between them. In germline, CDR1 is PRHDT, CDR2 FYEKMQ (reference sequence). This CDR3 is CASSLAGNQPQHF. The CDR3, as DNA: TGTGCCAGCAGCTTAGCCGGGAATCAGCCCCAGCATTTT. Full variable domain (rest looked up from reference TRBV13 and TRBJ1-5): AAGVIQSPRHLIKEKRETATLKCYPIPRHDTVYWYQQGPGQDPQFLISFYEKMQSDKGSIPDRFSAQQFSDYHSELNMSSLELGDSALYFCASSLAGNQPQHFGDGTRLSIL.

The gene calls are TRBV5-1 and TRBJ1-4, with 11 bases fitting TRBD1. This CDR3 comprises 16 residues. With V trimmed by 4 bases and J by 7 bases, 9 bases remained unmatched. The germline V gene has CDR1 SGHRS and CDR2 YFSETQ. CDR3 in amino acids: CASSPGQGANSEKLFF. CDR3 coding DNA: TGCGCCAGCAGCCCTGGACAGGGGGCAAATAGTGAAAAACTGTTTTTT.

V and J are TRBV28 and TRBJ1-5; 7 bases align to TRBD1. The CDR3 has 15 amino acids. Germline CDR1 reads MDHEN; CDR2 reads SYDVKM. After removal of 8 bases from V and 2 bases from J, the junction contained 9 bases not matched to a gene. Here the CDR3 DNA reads TGTGCCAGCTTGGTTGGTGGACAGGGCAATCAGCCCCAGCATTTT. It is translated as CASLVGGQGNQPQHF. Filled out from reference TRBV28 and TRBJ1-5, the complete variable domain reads DVKVTQSSRYLVKRTGEKVFLECVQDMDHENMFWYRQDPGLGLRLIYFSYDVKMKEKGDIPEGYSVSREKKERFSLILESASTNQTSMYLCASLVGGQGNQPQHFGDGTRLSIL.

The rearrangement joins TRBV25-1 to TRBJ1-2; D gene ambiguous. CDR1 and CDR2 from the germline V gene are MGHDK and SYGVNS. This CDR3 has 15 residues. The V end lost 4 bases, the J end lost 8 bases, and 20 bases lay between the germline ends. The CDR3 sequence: CASSANASFLVGYTF. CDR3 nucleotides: TGTGCCAGCAGTGCCAATGCCAGTTTTCTTGTCGGCTACACCTTC.

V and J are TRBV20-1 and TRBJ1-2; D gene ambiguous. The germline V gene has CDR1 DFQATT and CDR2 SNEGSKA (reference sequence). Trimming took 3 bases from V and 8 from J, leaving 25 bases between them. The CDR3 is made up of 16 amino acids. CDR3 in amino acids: CSASTFAGKSEGGYTF. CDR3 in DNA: TGCAGTGCTAGTACTTTTGCGGGGAAGAGTGAGGGCGGCTACACCTTC.

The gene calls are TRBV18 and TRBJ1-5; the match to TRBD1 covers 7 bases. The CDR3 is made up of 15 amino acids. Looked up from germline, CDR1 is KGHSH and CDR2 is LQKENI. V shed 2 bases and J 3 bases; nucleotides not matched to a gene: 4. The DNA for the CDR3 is TGTGCCAGCTCACCAAGGGGACAGCCCAATCAGCCCCAGCATTTT. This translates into CASSPRGQPNQPQHF. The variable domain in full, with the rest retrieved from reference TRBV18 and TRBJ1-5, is NAGVMQNPRHLVRRRGQEARLRCSPMKGHSHVYWYRQLPEEGLKFMVYLQKENIIDESGMPKERFSAEFPKEGPSILRIQQVVRGDSAAYFCASSPRGQPNQPQHFGDGTRLSIL.

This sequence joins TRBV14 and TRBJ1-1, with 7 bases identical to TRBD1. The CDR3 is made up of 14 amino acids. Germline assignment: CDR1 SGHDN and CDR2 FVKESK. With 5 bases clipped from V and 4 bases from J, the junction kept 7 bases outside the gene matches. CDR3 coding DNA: TGTGCCAGCAGCTTTTACAGGGGTGGCACTGAAGCTTTCTTT. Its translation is CASSFYRGGTEAFF.

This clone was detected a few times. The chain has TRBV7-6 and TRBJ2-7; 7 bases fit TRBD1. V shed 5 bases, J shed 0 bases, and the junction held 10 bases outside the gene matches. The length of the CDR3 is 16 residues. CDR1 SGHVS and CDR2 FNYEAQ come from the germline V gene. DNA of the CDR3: TGTGCCAGCAGCGAGCGACAGGGTTCCCACTCCTACGAGCAGTACTTC. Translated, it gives CASSERQGSHSYEQYF.

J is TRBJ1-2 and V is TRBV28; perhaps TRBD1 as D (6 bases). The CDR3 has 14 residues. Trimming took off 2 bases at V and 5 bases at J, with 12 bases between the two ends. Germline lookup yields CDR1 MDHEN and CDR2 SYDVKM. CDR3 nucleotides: TGTGCCAGCAGTTTACAGGGGCTCCTTTATGGCTACACCTTC. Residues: CASSLQGLLYGYTF.

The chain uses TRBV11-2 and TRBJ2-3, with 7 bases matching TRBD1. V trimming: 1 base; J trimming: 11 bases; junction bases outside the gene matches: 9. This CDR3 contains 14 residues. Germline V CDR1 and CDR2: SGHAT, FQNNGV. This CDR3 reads CASSLAPARGMQYF. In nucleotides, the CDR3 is TGTGCCAGCAGCTTAGCCCCGGCCAGGGGGATGCAGTATTTT.

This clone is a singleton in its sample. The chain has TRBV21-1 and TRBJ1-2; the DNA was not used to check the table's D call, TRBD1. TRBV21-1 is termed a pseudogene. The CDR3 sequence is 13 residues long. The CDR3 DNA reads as TGTGCCAGCAGCACTCACAGGGTCCATGGCTACACCTTC. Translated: CASSTHRVHGYTF.

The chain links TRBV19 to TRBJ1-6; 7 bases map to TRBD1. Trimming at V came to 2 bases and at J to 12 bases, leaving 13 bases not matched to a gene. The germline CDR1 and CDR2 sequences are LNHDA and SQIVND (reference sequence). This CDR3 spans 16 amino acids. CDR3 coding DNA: TGTGCCAGTAGTATAAGCCACGACAGGGAACGCTTACCCCTCCACTTT. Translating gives CASSISHDRERLPLHF.